This T cell receptor (beta chain) was captured in a study of blood T cell repertoires in COVID-19. Background on the study: Sample material is recorded as cDNA or gDNA derived from T cells, B-cell-depleted T cells, or PBMCs.

CDR3 size: 17 residues. Per the germline V gene, CDR1 is SGHTA and CDR2 is FQGNSA. The V gene lost 1 base and the J gene lost 0 bases, with 12 bases spanning the gap. In the original analysis: Counts of nucleated cells, estimated from reference gene primer amplification, were obtained. Sequencing used immunoSEQ multiplex PCR; TCRdb keeps in-frame clones, though not all of them. That table furnishes V, J and clone size, whereas the DNA furnished D and trimming. The table includes 200,000 to 250,000 clones, 85% detected once. Symptom resolution, clearance, or two negative PCRs marked donors in Cohort 3 as recovered. This clone was found a few times.

The rearrangement uses TRBV7-2 and TRBJ1-4, with unresolved D. The sequence was obtained from a man aged 40-55 years who had recovered from COVID-19. The sequencing sample was made of PBMCs or T cells enriched from blood (not recorded which). For the CDR3, the DNA is TGTGCCAGCAGCTTAGTAGCCAGCGCCGCAACTAATGAAAAACTGTTTTTT. Its translation is CASSLVASAATNEKLFF.